This T cell receptor (beta chain) was observed in a study of OX40 agonist ivuxolimab in advanced cancers. Sampled blood was obtained at baseline, cycle 4 day 1, and cycle 7 day 1. Germline loops: CDR1 KGHSH, CDR2 LQKENI. Trimming removed 2 bases at V and 2 bases at J, with 9 bases between. This CDR3 has 15 residues. Study observations and caveats: Clonal expansion from baseline to week 6 occurred in both CD4+ and CD8+ T cells.

Measured with immunoSEQ multiplex PCR; TCRdb has only the in-frame clones, and not every one. The table includes 95,000 to 150,000 clones, just under 95% detected once. As for this clone: Its cognate antigen is unknown.

The starting material was CD4+ or CD8+ T cells sorted from blood, obtained in a trial of the OX40 agonist ivuxolimab. This chain uses TRBV18 with TRBJ2-2; D is unclear. This clonotype was obtained from an adult with an advanced solid tumor such as melanoma, head and neck, liver or kidney cancer. The CDR3 spells CASSPGAGNTGELFF. CDR3 bases: TGTGCCAGCTCACCAGGCGCTGGTAACACCGGGGAGCTGTTTTTT.